Reported below is one T cell receptor beta chain. Its antigen is undetermined. The PCR ran on 60 Vbeta and 13 Jbeta primers. TCRdb's copy holds only in-frame clones and misses some; the assay was immunoSEQ multiplex PCR. The table has about 140,000 clones, 73% seen once. These data belong to a study of cytomegalovirus exposure and HLA in healthy donors. General study findings and limits: In vitro testing confirmed three CMV-associated chains as specific for CMV antigens. The investigators catalogued 150 to 200 TCR beta chains as cytomegalovirus-associated. Productive rates of about 87% or about 30% were seen for most TCR beta V segments in an earlier analysis. Among donors in an Asian-associated ancestry cluster, a later analysis reportedly found fewer N-insertions than the approximately 700-donor mean.

The germline CDR1 and CDR2 sequences are SGHVS and FNYEAQ. The CDR3 consists of 15 residues. J lost 0 bases, V lost 5 bases, and 6 bases had no gene match. The sample comprised PBMCs. V and J are TRBV7-6 and TRBJ1-2, with TRBD1 matching over 7 bases. This clonotype originated in a woman aged 40-49 years in good health and CMV-seronegative. DNA for the CDR3: TGTGCCAGCAGCCCTCGGGACAGCCCTAACTATGGCTACACCTTC. Its translation is CASSPRDSPNYGYTF.